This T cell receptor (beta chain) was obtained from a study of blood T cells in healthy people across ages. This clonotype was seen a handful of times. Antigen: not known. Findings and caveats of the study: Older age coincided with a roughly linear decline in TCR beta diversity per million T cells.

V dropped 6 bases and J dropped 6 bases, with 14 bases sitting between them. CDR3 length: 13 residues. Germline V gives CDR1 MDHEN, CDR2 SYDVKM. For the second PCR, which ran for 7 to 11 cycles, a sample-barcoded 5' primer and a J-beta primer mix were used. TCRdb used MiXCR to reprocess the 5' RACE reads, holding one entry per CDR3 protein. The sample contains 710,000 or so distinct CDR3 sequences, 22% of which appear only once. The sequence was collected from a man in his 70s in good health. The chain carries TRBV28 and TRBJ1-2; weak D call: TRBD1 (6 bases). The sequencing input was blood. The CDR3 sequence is CASRTAGAHGYTF. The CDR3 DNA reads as TGTGCCAGCAGAACAGCAGGGGCGCATGGCTACACCTTC.